This TCR beta chain was observed in a study of T cell repertoires in aging, cancer and after chemotherapy. The CDR3 covers 14 residues. Germline-derived CDR1 and CDR2 are MGHDK and SYGVNS. Trimming took 6 bases from V and 5 from J, leaving 14 bases between them. Rearranged V-D-J TRB sequences were amplified with a mixed TRB-A/B primer pool. TCRdb used MiXCR to reprocess the multiplex PCR reads, holding one entry per CDR3 protein. Here the sample spans 5,000 to 7,500 distinct CDR3 sequences, roughly a quarter being singletons. Peripheral blood genomic DNA, not sorted cells or RNA, was the template. Source material: blood. V gene TRBV25-1 combines with J gene TRBJ2-1; no reliable D call. The TCR was taken from a human donor in good health. CDR3 nucleotides: TGTGCCAGCAGCCCCGGCTGGGCCCACAATGAGCAGTTCTTC. Protein: CASSPGWAHNEQFF.